The rows below give T cell receptor beta chains drawn from one sample of a study of blood T cell repertoires in COVID-19. TCRdb's copy holds only in-frame clones and misses some; the assay was immunoSEQ multiplex PCR. The sample holds 35,000 to 50,000 clones; approximately 86% are singletons and the top ten take around 10%. Sequencing was carried out using peripheral blood. The receptors here all came from a woman older than 75 with active COVID-19. Both conserved end residues are trimmed from each CDR3.

J,V,CDR3
TRBJ1-3,TRBV11-2,ASRPGHSGNTIY
TRBJ2-7,TRBV7-2,ASSFQGTIYEQY
TRBJ2-3,TRBV4-2,ASSPGTGPDTQY
TRBJ1-3,TRBV10-3,AISPGTGSLNTIY
TRBJ1-1,TRBV27,ASTFAAGTEAF
TRBJ2-1,TRBV7-9,ASSFGTSSEQF
TRBJ2-1,TRBV18,ASSPRTSALLEQF
TRBJ2-2,TRBV9,ASSQPGQGLRGELF
TRBJ1-4,TRBV11-2,ASSLEAGTRGEKLF
TRBJ2-7,TRBV19,ASGPGQGILKQY
TRBJ1-2,TRBV30,AWSVRGGWYGYT
TRBJ1-2,TRBV2,ASSEARGGYT
TRBJ2-6,TRBV28,ASSLIRGTGANVLT
TRBJ2-7,TRBV12-3/TRBV12-4,ASSLLTGEQY
TRBJ2-7,TRBV28,ASSSTGITYEQY
TRBJ2-3,TRBV6-2/TRBV6-3,ASSSRGGPDTQY
TRBJ2-5,TRBV10-3,AIRSGGAGETQY
TRBJ2-3,TRBV19,ASSINALGRTDTQY
TRBJ1-1,TRBV24-1,ATSDGAGTEAF
TRBJ1-5,TRBV6-6,ASSESGLMNQPQH
TRBJ1-1,TRBV5-1,ASSADAGGKNTEAF
TRBJ2-3,TRBV5-4,ASRDRVGDTQY
TRBJ2-7,TRBV28,ASSFLLGGSNYEQY
TRBJ2-7,TRBV10-3,AISLSGTDYEQY
TRBJ1-1,TRBV11-1,ASSPSGVHDTEAF
TRBJ2-5,TRBV4-3,ASSHRRDSGTQY
TRBJ1-1,TRBV28,ASRPGGVGTEAF
TRBJ2-2,TRBV6-2/TRBV6-3,ASSYRQNTGELF
TRBJ1-1,TRBV18,ASSPGTGDTEAF
TRBJ2-1,TRBV7-2,ASGGRGTAINEQF
TRBJ2-1,TRBV7-3,ASSPQVRGAYNEQF
TRBJ2-5,TRBV7-2,ASSLRRGGQETQY
TRBJ1-2,TRBV18,ASSPSTGYT
TRBJ1-2,TRBV10-3,AIPGGLNYGYT
TRBJ2-7,TRBV28,ASRTGISYEQY
TRBJ2-5,TRBV10-3,AISVSEGVETQY
TRBJ1-1,TRBV29-1,SVEGRQGRVQAF
TRBJ2-5,TRBV7-8,ASSTQGGETQY
TRBJ1-1,TRBV5-1,ASSGSQAAHTEAF
TRBJ2-7,TRBV19,ASSLGAAGARGDEQY
TRBJ1-5,TRBV3-1/TRBV3-2,ARPRGTDYSNQPQH